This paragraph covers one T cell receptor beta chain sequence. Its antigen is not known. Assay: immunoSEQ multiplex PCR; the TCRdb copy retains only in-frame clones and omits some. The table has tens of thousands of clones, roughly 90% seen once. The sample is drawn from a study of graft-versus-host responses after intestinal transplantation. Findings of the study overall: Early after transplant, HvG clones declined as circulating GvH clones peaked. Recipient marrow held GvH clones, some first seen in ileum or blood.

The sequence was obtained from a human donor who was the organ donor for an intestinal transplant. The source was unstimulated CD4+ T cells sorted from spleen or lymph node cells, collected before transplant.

The CDR3 protein is CASSFQLLTGKVEQFF. The DNA for the CDR3 is TGTGCCAGCAGTTTCCAGCTCCTTACAGGGAAAGTAGAGCAGTTCTTC. This sequence joins TRBV28 and TRBJ2-1; D perhaps matches TRBD1 (6 bases). Germline V lookup: CDR1 MDHEN, CDR2 SYDVKM. The CDR3 runs 16 residues. The germline V and J ends were trimmed by 3 bases and 10 bases, with 22 bases remaining between them.